This entry lists 13 T cell receptor beta chains sequenced from one sample in a study of blood T cell repertoires in COVID-19. Sequenced by immunoSEQ multiplex PCR; TCRdb stores in-frame clones only, minus some. Of about 290,000 clones detected, around 86% appear once; the ten largest clones hold 2.5% to 3.5%. Sequences were obtained from peripheral blood. These receptor sequences come from a woman between 25 and 40 years old with active or convalescent COVID-19.

The chain joins TRBV19 to TRBJ1-3; D possibly corresponds to TRBD1 (6 bases). The CDR3 extends over 15 amino acids. Germline assignment: CDR1 LNHDA and CDR2 SQIVND (reference sequence). Trimming took 5 bases from V and 4 from J, leaving 15 bases between them. For the CDR3, the DNA is TGTGCCAGTAGTGCTCACAGGGAAGGAGGAAACACCATATATTTT. It specifies CASSAHREGGNTIYF.

The chain uses TRBV18 and TRBJ1-6; 9 nucleotides match TRBD1. V lost 3 bases and J lost 8; bases outside the gene matches: 5. The CDR3 extends over 15 amino acids. Per germline, CDR1 KGHSH and CDR2 LQKENI. The CDR3 reads CASSPPGQGHSPLHF. The DNA of the CDR3 is TGTGCCAGCTCACCTCCGGGACAGGGCCATTCACCCCTCCACTTT.

V gene TRBV6-2 or TRBV6-3 combines with J gene TRBJ2-7; tentatively, D is TRBD2 (6 bases). Germline V gene lookup returns CDR1 MNHEY and CDR2 SVGEGT. V shed 1 base and J shed 2 bases, with 6 bases lying between them. The CDR3 runs to 13 residues. As DNA, the CDR3 is TGTGCCAGCAGTTACTGGGGGGCCTACGAGCAGTACTTC. Translating gives CASSYWGAYEQYF.

This clone was found once. V and J are TRBV5-1 and TRBJ2-6; D might be TRBD2 (5 bases). Germline lookup yields CDR1 SGHRS and CDR2 YFSETQ. V lost 4 bases, J lost 1 base, and 18 bases lay in between. This CDR3 is built from 18 residues. The CDR3 region has the DNA TGCGCCAGCAGCACCATTCCCCCGGGGATGTCTGGGGCCAACGTCCTGACTTTC. Protein product: CASSTIPPGMSGANVLTF.

The chain couples TRBV7-9 to TRBJ1-2, with D perhaps TRBD1 (5 bases). The V end lost 1 base, the J end lost 3 bases, and 6 bases lay between the germline ends. Germline lookup yields CDR1 SEHNR and CDR2 FQNEAQ (reference sequence). The CDR3 length is 13 residues. In nucleotides, the CDR3 is TGTGCCAGCAGCTTAGACAGGCACTATGGCTACACCTTC. This gives the protein CASSLDRHYGYTF.

The genes are TRBV5-1 and TRBJ2-5; tentatively, D is TRBD1 (7 bases). The CDR3 totals 15 residues. Germline V lookup: CDR1 SGHRS, CDR2 YFSETQ. V was clipped by 2 bases and J by 2 bases, with 13 bases between them. CDR3 protein: CASSLRQGGQETQYF. CDR3 coding DNA: TGCGCCAGCAGCTTACGACAGGGAGGTCAAGAGACCCAGTACTTC.

This sequence joins TRBV7-2 and TRBJ1-2, with TRBD1 matching over 8 bases. Germline V gives CDR1 SGHTA, CDR2 FQGNSA. The CDR3 loop spans 13 amino acids. The V gene end was trimmed by 4 bases and the J gene end by 8 bases; junction bases not matched to a gene: 6. The CDR3, as DNA: TGTGCCAGCAGCTACAGGGGGGGAGGCGGCTACACCTTC. This translates into CASSYRGGGGYTF.

This clone was seen once. In DNA form, the CDR3 reads TGTGCCAGTAGCAGCCGGGGCTCTGGAAACACCATATATTTT. The encoded protein is CASSSRGSGNTIYF. The chain uses TRBV19 and TRBJ1-3; D is undetermined. This CDR3 comprises 14 residues. The germline V gene has CDR1 LNHDA and CDR2 SQIVND (reference sequence). V gave up 6 bases and J gave up 0 bases, with 9 bases separating them.

The chain uses TRBV7-8 and TRBJ1-4, with 11 bases that match TRBD1. The V segment lost 6 bases and the J segment 8 bases; nucleotides outside the gene matches: 8. The CDR3 runs 15 residues. Germline CDR1 is SGHVS and CDR2 is FQNEAQ. The CDR3 spells CASRAGTGGREKLFF. The CDR3 region has the DNA TGTGCCAGCAGGGCGGGGACAGGGGGTCGAGAAAAACTGTTTTTT.

The chain carries TRBV6-5 and TRBJ1-3; 7 bases line up with TRBD1. Germline V lookup: CDR1 MNHEY, CDR2 SVGAGI. V shed 6 bases and J 14 bases; nucleotides not matched to a gene: 10. This CDR3 region has 12 residues. This CDR3 reads CASRTTGTVVYF. The CDR3 nucleotides are TGTGCCAGCAGAACGACCGGGACAGTCGTATATTTT.

Details on this clone: This specimen includes other DNA sequences encoding the same CDR3. The chain carries TRBV3-1 (or the pseudogene TRBV3-2) and TRBJ2-7; TRBD2 matches at 11 bases. Germline lookup yields CDR1 LGHDT and CDR2 YNNKEL (reference sequence). The CDR3 sequence is 14 residues long. Trimming cost V 4 bases and J 3 bases; bases outside gene matches: 2. The CDR3 protein is CASSLLAGDYEQYF. The CDR3 DNA reads as TGTGCCAGCAGCCTACTAGCGGGGGACTACGAGCAGTACTTC.

In DNA form, the CDR3 reads TGTGCCAGCGATCAGTCTGGGGCCAACGTCCTGACTTTC. Its protein product is CASDQSGANVLTF. The chain has TRBV6-5 and TRBJ2-6; D gene unclear. Trimming shortened V by 8 bases and J by 1 base, and 6 bases separated the two germline ends. The germline CDR1 and CDR2 sequences are MNHEY and SVGAGI. The CDR3 contains 13 residues.

Here the CDR3 reads CASSNPGRVEGYTF. Written as DNA, the CDR3 is TGTGCCAGTAGTAACCCGGGCAGGGTAGAGGGCTACACCTTC. V gene TRBV19 combines with J gene TRBJ1-2; D is perhaps TRBD1 (5 bases). Trimming removed 4 bases at V and 8 bases at J, with 17 bases between. In germline, CDR1 is LNHDA, CDR2 SQIVND (reference sequence). The CDR3 contains 14 residues.